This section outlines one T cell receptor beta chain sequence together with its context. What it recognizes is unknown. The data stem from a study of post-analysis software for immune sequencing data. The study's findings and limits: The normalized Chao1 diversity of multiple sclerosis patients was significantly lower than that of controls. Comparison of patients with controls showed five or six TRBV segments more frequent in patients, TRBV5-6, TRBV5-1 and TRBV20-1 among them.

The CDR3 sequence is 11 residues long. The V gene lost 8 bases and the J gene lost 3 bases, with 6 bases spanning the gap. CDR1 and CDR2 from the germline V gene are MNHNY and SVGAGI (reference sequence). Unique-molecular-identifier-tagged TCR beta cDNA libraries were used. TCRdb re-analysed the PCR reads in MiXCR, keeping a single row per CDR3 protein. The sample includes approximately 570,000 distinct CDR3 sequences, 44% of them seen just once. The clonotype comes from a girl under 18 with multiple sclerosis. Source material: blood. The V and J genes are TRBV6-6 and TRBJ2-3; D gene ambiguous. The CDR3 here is CASFLTDTQYF. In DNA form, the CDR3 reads TGTGCCAGCTTCTTAACAGATACGCAGTATTTT.